This TCR beta chain was identified in a study of blood T cell repertoires in COVID-19. Looked up from germline, CDR1 is MNHNY and CDR2 is SVGAGI (reference sequence). The CDR3 is made up of 15 amino acids. Trimming stripped 2 bases from V and 0 bases from J, with 7 bases between. Method: immunoSEQ multiplex PCR; TCRdb's copy keeps in-frame clones and lacks some. Found here are 450,000 to 500,000 clones, approximately 85% of them singletons; the top ten hold approximately 2.9%. The V gene is TRBV6-6, the J gene TRBJ1-4; D gene unclear. Material: peripheral blood. This sequence originates from a human donor in a cohort sampled during active COVID-19. CDR3 sequence reads: CASSYVGTTNEKLFF. CDR3 in DNA: TGTGCCAGCAGTTACGTGGGCACAACTAATGAAAAACTGTTTTTT.